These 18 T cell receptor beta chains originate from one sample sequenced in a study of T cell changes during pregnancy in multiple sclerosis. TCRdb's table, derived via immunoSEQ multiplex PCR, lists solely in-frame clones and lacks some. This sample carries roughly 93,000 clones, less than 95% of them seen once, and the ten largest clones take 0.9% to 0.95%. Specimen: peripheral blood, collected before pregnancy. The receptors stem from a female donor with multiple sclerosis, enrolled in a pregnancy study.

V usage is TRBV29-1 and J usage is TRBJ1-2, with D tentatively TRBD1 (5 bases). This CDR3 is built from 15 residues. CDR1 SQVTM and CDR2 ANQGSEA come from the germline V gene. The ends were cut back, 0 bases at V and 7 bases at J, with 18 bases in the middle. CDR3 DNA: TGCAGCGTTGAAGATCAGCTAGGGGCAGGGCTTGGCTACACCTTC. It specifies CSVEDQLGAGLGYTF.

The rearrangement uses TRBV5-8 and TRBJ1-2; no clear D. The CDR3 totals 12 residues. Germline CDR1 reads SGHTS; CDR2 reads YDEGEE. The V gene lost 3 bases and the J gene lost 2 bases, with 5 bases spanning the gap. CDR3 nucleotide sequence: TGTGCCAGCAGCTCCCCGAACTATGGCTACACCTTC. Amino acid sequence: CASSSPNYGYTF.

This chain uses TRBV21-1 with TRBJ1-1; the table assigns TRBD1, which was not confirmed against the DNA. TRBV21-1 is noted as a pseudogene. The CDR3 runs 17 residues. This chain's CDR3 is CASSKRPKGTGGTEAFF. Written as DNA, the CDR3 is TGTGCCAGCAGCAAAAGGCCTAAGGGGACAGGAGGCACTGAAGCTTTCTTT.

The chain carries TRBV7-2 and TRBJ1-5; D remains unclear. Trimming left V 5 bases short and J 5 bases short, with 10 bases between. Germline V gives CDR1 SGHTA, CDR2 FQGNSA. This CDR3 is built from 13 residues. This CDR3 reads CASSLVEDQPQHF. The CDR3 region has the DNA TGTGCCAGCAGCCTGGTGGAGGATCAGCCCCAGCATTTT.

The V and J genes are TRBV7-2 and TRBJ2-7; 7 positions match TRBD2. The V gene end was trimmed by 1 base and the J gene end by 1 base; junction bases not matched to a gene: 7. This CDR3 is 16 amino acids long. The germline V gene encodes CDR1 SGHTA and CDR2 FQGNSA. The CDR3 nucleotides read TGTGCCAGCAGCTTAGTTGGCGGGGGAGAATCCTACGAGCAGTACTTC. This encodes CASSLVGGGESYEQYF.

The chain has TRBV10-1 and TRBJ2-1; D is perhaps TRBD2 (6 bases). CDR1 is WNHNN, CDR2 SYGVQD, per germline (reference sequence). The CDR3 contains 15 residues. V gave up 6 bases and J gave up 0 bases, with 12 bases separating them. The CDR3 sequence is CASSRDLSSYNEQFF. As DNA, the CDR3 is TGCGCCAGCAGCCGGGACTTGAGCTCCTACAATGAGCAGTTCTTC.

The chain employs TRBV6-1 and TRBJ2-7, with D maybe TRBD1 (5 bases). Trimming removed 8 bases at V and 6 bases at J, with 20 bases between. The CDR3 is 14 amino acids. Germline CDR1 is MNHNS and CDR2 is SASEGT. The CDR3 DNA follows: TGTGCCAGCCCGAATTGGGGCTCCCCTGGCGAGCAGTACTTC. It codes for CASPNWGSPGEQYF.

For the CDR3, the DNA is TGTGCCAGCAGCTTGGTGGGAGCAACTAATGAAAAACTGTTTTTT. Translating gives CASSLVGATNEKLFF. V is TRBV5-5 and J is TRBJ1-4; D gene unclear. The germline CDR1 and CDR2 sequences are SGHKS and YYEKEE (reference sequence). This CDR3 is 15 amino acids long. Trimming left V 0 bases short and J 0 bases short, with 6 bases between.

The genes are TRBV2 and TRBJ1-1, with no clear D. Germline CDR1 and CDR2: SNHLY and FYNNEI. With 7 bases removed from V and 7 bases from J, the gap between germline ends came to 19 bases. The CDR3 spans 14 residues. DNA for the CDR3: TGTGCCAGCAATGCAGGTTTTGGGCAGCTTGAAGCTTTCTTT. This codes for CASNAGFGQLEAFF.

The CDR3 loop is CASILTGSAEAFF. Written as DNA, the CDR3 is TGTGCCAGTATTCTAACAGGGTCGGCTGAAGCTTTCTTT. The rearrangement joins TRBV19 to TRBJ1-1, with a weak D call TRBD1 (6 bases). The CDR3 length is 13 residues. V shed 7 bases and J shed 6 bases, with 15 bases lying between them. Germline loops: CDR1 LNHDA, CDR2 SQIVND (reference sequence).

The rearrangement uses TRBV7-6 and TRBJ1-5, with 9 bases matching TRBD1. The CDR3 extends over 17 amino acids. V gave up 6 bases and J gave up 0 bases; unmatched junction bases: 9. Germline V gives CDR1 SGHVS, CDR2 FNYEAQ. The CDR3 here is CASSREDRGYSNQPQHF. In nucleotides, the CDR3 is TGTGCCAGCAGTCGGGAGGACAGGGGCTATAGCAATCAGCCCCAGCATTTT.

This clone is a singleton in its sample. CDR3 in amino acids: CASSQQKRDEQYF. CDR3 DNA sequence: TGTGCCAGCAGCCAACAAAAGAGGGACGAGCAGTACTTC. The chain couples TRBV4-2 to TRBJ2-7, with D tentatively TRBD2 (5 bases). Per germline, CDR1 LGHNA and CDR2 YNFKEQ. V gave up 2 bases and J gave up 5 bases, with 10 bases separating them. The CDR3 has 13 amino acids.

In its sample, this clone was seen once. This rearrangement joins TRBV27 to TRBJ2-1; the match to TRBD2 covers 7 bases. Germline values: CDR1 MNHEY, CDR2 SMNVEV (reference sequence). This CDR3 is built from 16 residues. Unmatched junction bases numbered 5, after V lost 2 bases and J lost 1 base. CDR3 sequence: CASSLGPSGSYNEQFF. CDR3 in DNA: TGTGCCAGCAGTTTAGGTCCTAGCGGTTCCTACAATGAGCAGTTCTTC.

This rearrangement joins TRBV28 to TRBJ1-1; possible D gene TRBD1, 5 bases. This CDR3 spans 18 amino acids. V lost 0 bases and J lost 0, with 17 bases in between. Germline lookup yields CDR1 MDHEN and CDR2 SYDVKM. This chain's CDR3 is CASSLWAGGGGMNTEAFF. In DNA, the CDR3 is TGTGCCAGCAGTTTATGGGCCGGGGGGGGTGGAATGAACACTGAAGCTTTCTTT.

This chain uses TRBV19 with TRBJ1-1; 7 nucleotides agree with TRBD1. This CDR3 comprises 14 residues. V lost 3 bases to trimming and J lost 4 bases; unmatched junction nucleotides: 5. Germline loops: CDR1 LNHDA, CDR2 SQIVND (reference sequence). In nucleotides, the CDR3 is TGTGCCAGTAGTATTACAGGGGCCGTCACTGAAGCTTTCTTT. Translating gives CASSITGAVTEAFF.

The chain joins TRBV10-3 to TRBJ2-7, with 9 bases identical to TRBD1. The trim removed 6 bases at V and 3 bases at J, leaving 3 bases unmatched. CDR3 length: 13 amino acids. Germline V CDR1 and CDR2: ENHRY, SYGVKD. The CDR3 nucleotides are TGTGCCATCAGCCCGGGACAGGGCTACGAGCAGTACTTC. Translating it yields CAISPGQGYEQYF.

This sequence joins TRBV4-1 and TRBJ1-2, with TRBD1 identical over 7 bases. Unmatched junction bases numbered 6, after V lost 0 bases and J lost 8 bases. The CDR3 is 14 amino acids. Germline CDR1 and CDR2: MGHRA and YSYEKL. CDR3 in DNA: TGCGCCAGCAGCCAAGAAGGGACAGCTGGGGGCTACACCTTC. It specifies CASSQEGTAGGYTF.

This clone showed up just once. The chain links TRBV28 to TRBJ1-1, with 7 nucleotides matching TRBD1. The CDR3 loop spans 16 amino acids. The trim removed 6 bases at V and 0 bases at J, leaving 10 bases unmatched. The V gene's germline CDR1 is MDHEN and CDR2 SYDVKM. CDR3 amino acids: CASSSDRARVNTEAFF. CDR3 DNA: TGTGCCAGCAGCTCCGACAGGGCGAGGGTGAACACTGAAGCTTTCTTT.